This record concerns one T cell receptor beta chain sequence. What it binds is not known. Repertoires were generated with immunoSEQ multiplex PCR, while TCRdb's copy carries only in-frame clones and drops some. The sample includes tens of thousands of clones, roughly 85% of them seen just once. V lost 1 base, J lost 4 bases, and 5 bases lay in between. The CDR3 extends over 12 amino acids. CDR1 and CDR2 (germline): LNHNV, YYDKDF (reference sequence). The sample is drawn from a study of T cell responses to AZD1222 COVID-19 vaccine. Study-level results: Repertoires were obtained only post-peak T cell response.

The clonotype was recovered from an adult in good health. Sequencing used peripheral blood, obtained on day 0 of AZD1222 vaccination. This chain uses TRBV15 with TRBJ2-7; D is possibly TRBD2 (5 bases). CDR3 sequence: CATSRAGYEQYF. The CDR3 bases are TGTGCCACCAGCAGAGCGGGATACGAGCAGTACTTC.